Following are 13 T cell receptor beta chains from one sample sequenced in a study of regulatory T cells in long-lasting Graves disease. Arm-PCR of CDR3 regions with iRepertoire HTBI primers generated TCR beta libraries. From the multiplex PCR reads, TCRdb called clonotypes with MiXCR, one entry per CDR3 protein. Of more than 400,000 distinct CDR3 sequences listed, around 17% were seen once; the top ten hold around a tenth. Noted time point: newly diagnosed GD, antithyroid drugs for less than 3 months. Construction of the TCR library relied on RNA isolated from PBMCs. The same data also went into a second study, on T cells in Graves' hyperthyroidism and ophthalmopathy.

The specimen was peripheral blood mononuclear cells (PBMCs), collected at new diagnosis, from a patient treated with antithyroid drugs. The origin of the receptors is a woman aged 25 to 39 with Graves disease.

This clonotype was detected a few times. J is TRBJ2-6 and V is TRBV7-9; tentatively, D is TRBD2 (7 bases). The germline V and J ends were trimmed by 3 bases and 0 bases, with 12 bases remaining between them. CDR1 and CDR2 from the germline V gene are SEHNR and FQNEAQ (reference sequence). CDR3 length: 17 residues. CDR3 in amino acids: CASSLWGGRSGANVLTF. In DNA, the CDR3 is TGTGCCAGCAGCTTGTGGGGGGGCCGCTCTGGGGCCAACGTCCTGACTTTC.

The chain recombines TRBV14 with TRBJ1-3; D not certain. CDR1 SGHDN and CDR2 FVKESK come from the germline V gene. CDR3 size: 14 residues. Trimming took 5 bases from V and 4 from J, leaving 12 bases between them. The CDR3 nucleotides are TGTGCCAGCAGCTCCCAGGTAGAAGGAAACACCATATATTTT. Protein sequence: CASSSQVEGNTIYF.

The gene calls are TRBV9 and TRBJ1-6; 8 positions match TRBD1. With V trimmed by 3 bases and J by 7 bases, 6 bases remained unmatched. The germline CDR1 and CDR2 sequences are SGDLS and YYNGEE. This CDR3 comprises 15 residues. The chain's CDR3 is CASSGTWTGNSPLHF. CDR3 DNA: TGTGCCAGCAGCGGTACGTGGACAGGGAATTCACCCCTCCACTTT.

In this sample, this clonotype turned up many times. The DNA of the CDR3 is TGTGCCAGCAGCCATACTTCTGGGTGGGAGACCCAGTACTTC. This codes for CASSHTSGWETQYF. The chain couples TRBV11-2 to TRBJ2-5; D not resolved. CDR1 and CDR2 (germline): SGHAT, FQNNGV. The CDR3 totals 14 residues. Trimming left V 5 bases short and J 5 bases short, with 15 bases between.

This clonotype has more than one count but fewer than ten. The chain recombines TRBV6-1 with TRBJ1-2, with 9 bases identical to TRBD1. This CDR3 is built from 17 residues. CDR1 MNHNS and CDR2 SASEGT come from the germline V gene. J lost 5 bases, V lost 7 bases, and 17 bases had no gene match. The CDR3 DNA follows: TGTGCCAGCACCACTCTGGGACAGGGAAGAGTAGAATATGGCTACACCTTC. Its protein is CASTTLGQGRVEYGYTF.

This clonotype came up many times. V gene TRBV3-1 combines with J gene TRBJ1-1; D call uncertain. This CDR3 spans 14 amino acids. Germline values: CDR1 LGHDT, CDR2 YNNKEL (reference sequence). V was clipped by 1 base and J by 8 bases, with 14 bases between them. CDR3: CASSQVASSPEAFF. The DNA of the CDR3 is TGTGCCAGCAGCCAAGTCGCTTCAAGTCCCGAAGCTTTCTTT.

The rearrangement links TRBV10-3 to TRBJ1-2; tentatively, D is TRBD1 (5 bases). CDR1 is ENHRY and CDR2 is SYGVKD in the germline V gene. CDR3 length: 15 residues. The ends were cut back, 10 bases at V and 4 bases at J, with 22 bases in the middle. DNA for the CDR3: TGTGCCACCACGCGGCCCGGGCAGGGTGGCTATGGCTACACCTTC. Residues: CATTRPGQGGYGYTF.

The chain uses TRBV6-1 and TRBJ2-5; the D gene could be TRBD1 or TRBD2 (5 bases each). The CDR3 is made up of 15 amino acids. Trimming took 6 bases from V and 5 from J, leaving 19 bases between them. Germline V gives CDR1 MNHNS, CDR2 SASEGT. As DNA, the CDR3 is TGTGCCAGCAGCGTCCATGACAGCACGGGGGAGACCCAGTACTTC. Its protein product is CASSVHDSTGETQYF.

This clonotype was counted at least ten times. V is TRBV7-2 and J is TRBJ2-7; D assignment may be TRBD1 or TRBD2 (6 bases each). The CDR3 consists of 15 residues. The V end lost 5 bases, the J end lost 4 bases, and 18 bases lay between the germline ends. From germline, CDR1 is SGHTA and CDR2 FQGNSA. The CDR3 loop is CASSRAAGEAYEQYF. For the CDR3, the DNA is TGTGCCAGCAGCCGTGCGGCAGGGGAGGCGTACGAGCAGTACTTC. Full variable domain (outside the CDR3, taken from reference TRBV7-2 and TRBJ2-7): GAGVSQSPSNKVTEKGKDVELRCDPISGHTALYWYRQSLGQGLEFLIYFQGNSAPDKSGLPSDRFSAERTGGSVSTLTIQRTQQEDSAVYLCASSRAAGEAYEQYFGPGTRLTVT.

This clonotype has a count of ten or more. This rearrangement joins TRBV18 to TRBJ2-1; D is tentatively TRBD1 or TRBD2 (5 bases each). Per the germline V gene, CDR1 is KGHSH and CDR2 is LQKENI. The germline V and J ends were trimmed by 0 bases and 9 bases, with 18 bases remaining between them. This CDR3 spans 16 amino acids. The CDR3 sequence: CASSPPQGRGVGEQFF. CDR3 bases: TGTGCCAGCTCACCACCCCAGGGTCGGGGTGTGGGTGAGCAGTTCTTC.

This chain joins TRBV20-1 and TRBJ1-2; a possible D gene is TRBD1 (6 bases). V was pared by 6 bases and J by 8 bases, with 19 bases between. CDR3 length equals 13 residues. Per the germline V gene, CDR1 is DFQATT and CDR2 is SNEGSKA (reference sequence). The CDR3 region has the DNA TGCAGTGCAAGACAGGCCCAAACGGCGGGCTACACCTTC. Translation: CSARQAQTAGYTF.

The V gene is TRBV28, the J gene TRBJ1-4; D is ambiguous. Germline CDR1 reads MDHEN; CDR2 reads SYDVKM. Trimming took 4 bases from V and 0 from J, leaving 12 bases between them. The CDR3 length is 16 residues. CDR3 amino acids: CASSSSEAATNEKLFF. The CDR3 DNA reads TGTGCCAGCAGTTCCTCAGAGGCAGCAACTAATGAAAAACTGTTTTTT.

The chain has TRBV14 and TRBJ1-5; D remains unclear. CDR1 and CDR2 from the germline V gene are SGHDN and FVKESK. Trimming stripped 5 bases from V and 3 bases from J, with 8 bases between. This CDR3 is built from 13 residues. The DNA of the CDR3 is TGTGCCAGCAGCTCCGATCACAATCAGCCCCAGCATTTT. Protein product: CASSSDHNQPQHF.